These 5 T cell receptor beta chains share one sample of origin, sequenced in a study of T cells after yellow fever vaccination. TCRdb re-analysed the 5' RACE reads in MiXCR, keeping a single row per CDR3 protein. This sample has 250,000 to 300,000 distinct CDR3 sequences; 7.5% to 9% occur once, and the top ten carry about 3.5%. The sample in question was CD4+ T cells sorted from PBMCs, obtained 5 days after the yellow fever booster vaccination. The receptor set was obtained from a man younger than 35 who received the YFV17D yellow fever vaccine.

This clonotype showed up many times. V usage is TRBV10-3 and J usage is TRBJ2-5; no clear D gene. Germline values: CDR1 ENHRY, CDR2 SYGVKD. The CDR3 is 12 amino acids. Trimming pared 8 bases from V and 2 bases from J, leaving 9 bases between. For the CDR3, the DNA is TGTGCCATCGGTACGGAGCAAGAGACCCAGTACTTC. Amino acid sequence: CAIGTEQETQYF.

The rearrangement links TRBV28 to TRBJ1-4, with 7 bases fitting TRBD1. The CDR3 runs to 15 residues. Germline lookup yields CDR1 MDHEN and CDR2 SYDVKM. Trimming cost V 2 bases and J 5 bases; bases outside gene matches: 5. The CDR3 region is CASSLGGTANEKLFF. CDR3 coding DNA: TGTGCCAGCAGTTTAGGAGGGACAGCGAATGAAAAACTGTTTTTT.

The chain carries TRBV5-1 and TRBJ1-4, with a possible D match to TRBD1 (5 bases). The CDR3 runs 16 residues. CDR1 is SGHRS, CDR2 YFSETQ, per germline. V was pared by 0 bases and J by 3 bases, with 12 bases between. The CDR3 loop is CASSLGQSSANEKLFF. CDR3 nucleotides: TGCGCCAGCAGCTTGGGACAGTCTTCAGCTAATGAAAAACTGTTTTTT.

This clonotype was counted between two and nine times. The chain recombines TRBV11-2 with TRBJ1-6, with D perhaps TRBD1 (5 bases). Per germline, CDR1 SGHAT and CDR2 FQNNGV. V was trimmed by 11 bases and J by 7 bases, leaving 15 bases between them. The CDR3 is 13 residues long. CDR3 region: CAGRVQVNSPLHF. The DNA for the CDR3 is TGTGCCGGAAGGGTACAGGTGAATTCACCCCTCCACTTT.

The table lists this clonotype with a few counts. The CDR3, as DNA: TGTGCCAGCAGCTACGCACGGGGTGATAATGAGCAGTTCTTC. Residues: CASSYARGDNEQFF. The chain links TRBV7-7 to TRBJ2-1; weak D call: TRBD2 (5 bases). Germline-derived CDR1 and CDR2 are SSHAT and FNYEAQ (reference sequence). Trimming took 4 bases from V and 7 from J, leaving 14 bases between them. CDR3 length: 14 residues.